The 7 T cell receptor beta chains below all came from one sample that was sequenced in a study of T cell clonality in common variable immunodeficiency. Sequencing was performed with immunoSEQ multiplex PCR; in TCRdb, only in-frame clones are kept and a portion is missing. This sample has around 39,000 clones, each found more than once. The specimen sequenced was peripheral blood mononuclear cells. Source of these receptors: a person aged 18 to 75 in good health.

This clone occurred many times. The read falls 3 residues short of the CDR3 end, and the missing part is taken from the germline J gene. The genes are TRBV5-1 and TRBJ2-2; D not certain. Germline V CDR1 and CDR2: SGHRS, YFSETQ. CDR3 length: 15 residues. The ends were cut back, 3 bases at V and 3 bases at J, with 12 bases in the middle. CDR3 DNA, as far as it was read: TGCGCCAGCAGCTCCCCGGGTGGCGACACCGGGGAG. This sequence encodes CASSSPGGDTGE. In full, the CDR3 reads CASSSPGGDTGELFF.

This clone was seen a few times. The read gets to within 3 residues of the CDR3 end, and the germline J gene fills in the rest. In the same sample, other DNA sequences code for this CDR3. This chain links TRBV7-3 with TRBJ2-3; weak D call: TRBD2 (6 bases). This CDR3 is 14 amino acids long. Per germline, CDR1 SGHTA and CDR2 FQGTGA. The sequenced CDR3 bases are TGTGCCAGCAGCCCCACGGGACTCCAAGAGACG. Amino acids: CASSPTGLQET. The full CDR3 reads CASSPTGLQETQYF.

In this sample, this clone turned up a few times. The read falls 3 residues short of the CDR3 end, and the missing part is taken from the germline J gene. The genes are TRBV7-9 and TRBJ1-1; no definite D call. Germline assignment: CDR1 SEHNR and CDR2 FQNEAQ (reference sequence). This CDR3 contains 15 residues. Trimming cost V 4 bases and J 3 bases, with 15 bases left between them. The CDR3 DNA, read in part, is TGTGCCAGCAGCTCTCCTTCTACCTTCTACACTGAA. As protein: CASSSPSTFYTE. The complete CDR3 reads CASSSPSTFYTEAFF.

This clone was recorded many times. The missing CDR3 end, 3 residues past where the read stops, is filled in from the germline J gene. The V gene is TRBV4-2, the J gene TRBJ2-7, with 7 bases matching TRBD1. Germline values: CDR1 LGHNA, CDR2 YNFKEQ. The CDR3 has 14 amino acids. Losses at the gene ends were 4 bases for V and 4 bases for J; bases not matched to a gene: 7. This CDR3 is CASSRGQTGYEQYF. CDR3 DNA (partial): TGTGCCAGCAGCCGGGGACAGACGGGGTACGAG.

This clone showed up many times. The DNA ends 3 residues before the CDR3 does, and the rest of the CDR3 is filled in from the germline J gene. This chain connects TRBV7-9 to TRBJ1-5; D is undetermined. CDR3 length: 15 amino acids. Germline CDR1 is SEHNR and CDR2 is FQNEAQ (reference sequence). V lost 3 bases and J lost 0, with 9 bases in between. The DNA read from the CDR3 is TGTGCCAGCAGCTTCGGGGAAAATAGCAATCAGCCC. Protein product: CASSFGENSNQP. The CDR3 in its entirety is CASSFGENSNQPQHF.

In this sample, this clone turned up a few times. From the germline J gene comes the end of the CDR3, since the read stops 3 residues before it. The rearrangement links TRBV7-2 to TRBJ2-7; D not resolved. Trimming cost V 2 bases and J 2 bases, with 7 bases left between them. This CDR3 spans 13 amino acids. CDR1 is SGHTA and CDR2 is FQGNSA in the germline V gene. The CDR3: CASSLSTPYEQYF. CDR3 DNA, as far as it was read: TGTGCCAGCAGCTTATCGACACCCTACGAG.

The CDR3 sequence: CASSLVNSYNSPLHF. The CDR3 DNA, read in part, is TGTGCCAGCAGCTTAGTAAACAGCTATAATTCACCC. The gene calls are TRBV7-6 and TRBJ1-6; D is ambiguous. Read sequence stops 3 residues before the CDR3 end, and the germline J gene provides the missing end. Between the trimmed V and J ends, which lost 1 base and 3 bases, there was a span of 7 bases. Germline CDR1 reads SGHVS; CDR2 reads FNYEAQ. The CDR3 sequence is 15 residues long. Full variable domain (missing parts from reference TRBV7-6 and TRBJ1-6): GAGVSQSPRYKVTKRGQDVALRCDPISGHVSLYWYRQALGQGPEFLTYFNYEAQQDKSGLPNDRFSAERPEGSISTLTIQRTEQRDSAMYRCASSLVNSYNSPLHFGNGTRLTVT.